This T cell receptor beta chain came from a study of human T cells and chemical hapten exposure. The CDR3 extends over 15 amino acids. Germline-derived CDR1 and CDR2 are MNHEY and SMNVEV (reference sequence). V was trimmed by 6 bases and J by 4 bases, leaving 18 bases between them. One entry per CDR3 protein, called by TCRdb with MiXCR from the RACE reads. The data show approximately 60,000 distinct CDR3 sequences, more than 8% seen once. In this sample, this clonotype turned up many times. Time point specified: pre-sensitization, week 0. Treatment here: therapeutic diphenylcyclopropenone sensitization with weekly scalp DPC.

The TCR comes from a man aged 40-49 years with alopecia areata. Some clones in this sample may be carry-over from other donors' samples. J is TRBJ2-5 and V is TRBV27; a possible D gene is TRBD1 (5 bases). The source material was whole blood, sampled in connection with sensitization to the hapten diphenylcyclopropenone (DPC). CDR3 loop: CASRMEIWGTETQYF. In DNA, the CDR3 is TGTGCCAGCAGAATGGAGATTTGGGGCACAGAGACCCAGTACTTC.